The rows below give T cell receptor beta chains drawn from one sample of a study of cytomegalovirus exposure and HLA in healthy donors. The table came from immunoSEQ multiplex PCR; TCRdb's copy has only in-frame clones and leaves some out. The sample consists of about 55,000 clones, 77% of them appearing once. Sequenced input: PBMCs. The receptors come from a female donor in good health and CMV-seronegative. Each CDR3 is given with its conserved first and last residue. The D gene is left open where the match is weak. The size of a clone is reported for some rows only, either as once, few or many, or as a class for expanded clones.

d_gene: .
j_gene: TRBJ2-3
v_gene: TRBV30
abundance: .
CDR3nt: TGTGCCTGGAGTGTACTTATGTCTACTCCTCTGGTAGATACGCAGTATTTT
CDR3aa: CAWSVLMSTPLVDTQYF

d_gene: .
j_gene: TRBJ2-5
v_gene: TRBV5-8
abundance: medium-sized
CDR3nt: TGTGCCAGCAGCTTGCGGCAGGAAGAGACCCAGTACTTC
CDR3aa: CASSLRQEETQYF

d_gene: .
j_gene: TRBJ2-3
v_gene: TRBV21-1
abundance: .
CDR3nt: TGTGCCAGCAGCAAGACAGCGGGGGAACACACAGATACGCAGTATTTT
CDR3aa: CASSKTAGEHTDTQYF

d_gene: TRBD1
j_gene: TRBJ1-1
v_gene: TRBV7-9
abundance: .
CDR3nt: TGTGCCAGCAGCTTAGGATCGGGACAGATTATGAACACTGAAGCTTTCTTT
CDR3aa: CASSLGSGQIMNTEAFF

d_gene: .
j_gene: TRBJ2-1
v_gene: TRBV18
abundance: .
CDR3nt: TGTGCCAGCTCACCCACAGGCCCACCCTACAATGAGCAGTTCTTC
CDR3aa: CASSPTGPPYNEQFF

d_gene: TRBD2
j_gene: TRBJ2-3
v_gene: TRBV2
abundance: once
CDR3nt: TGTGCCAGCAGTGGGGCGGGGGGGTTTTCAGATACGCAGTATTTT
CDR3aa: CASSGAGGFSDTQYF

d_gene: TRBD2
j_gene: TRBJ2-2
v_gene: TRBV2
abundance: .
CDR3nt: TGTGCCAGCAGACAGACTAGCGGGGGCACCGGGGAGCTGTTTTTT
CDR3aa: CASRQTSGGTGELFF

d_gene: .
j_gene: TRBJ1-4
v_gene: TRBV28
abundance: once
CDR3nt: TGTGCCAGCAGTTCTTTCGGGGAATCGGCGTTCAACGAAAAACTGTTTTTT
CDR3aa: CASSSFGESAFNEKLFF

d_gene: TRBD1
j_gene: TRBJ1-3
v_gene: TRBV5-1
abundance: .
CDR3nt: TGCGCCAGCAGCCCGGGACAGGCTGGATCTGGAAACACCATATATTTT
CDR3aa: CASSPGQAGSGNTIYF

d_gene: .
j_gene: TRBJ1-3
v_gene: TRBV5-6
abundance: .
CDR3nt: TGTGCCAGCAGCTTACGGGGAAAAGCCTCTGGAAACACCATATATTTT
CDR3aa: CASSLRGKASGNTIYF

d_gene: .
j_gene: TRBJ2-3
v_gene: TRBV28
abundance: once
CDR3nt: TGTGCCAGCAGGAGAAGCACAGATACGCAGTATTTT
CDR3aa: CASRRSTDTQYF

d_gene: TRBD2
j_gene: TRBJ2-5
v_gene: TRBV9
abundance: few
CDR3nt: TGTGCCAGCAGCGTAGGGACTAGCGGCCAAGAGACCCAGTACTTC
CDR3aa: CASSVGTSGQETQYF

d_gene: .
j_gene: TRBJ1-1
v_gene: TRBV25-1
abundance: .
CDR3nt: TGTGCCGACAGCTGGGTAAGCACTGAAGCTTTCTTT
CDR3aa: CADSWVSTEAFF

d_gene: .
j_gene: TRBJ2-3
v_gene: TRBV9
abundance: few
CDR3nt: TGTGCCAGCAGCGTAGGGGTGGGGGCAGGTTCCACAGATACGCAGTATTTT
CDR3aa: CASSVGVGAGSTDTQYF

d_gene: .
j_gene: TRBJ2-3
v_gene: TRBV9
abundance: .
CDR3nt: TGTGCCAGCAGCGTAGGGATGGGGACTTCAGATACGCAGTATTTT
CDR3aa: CASSVGMGTSDTQYF

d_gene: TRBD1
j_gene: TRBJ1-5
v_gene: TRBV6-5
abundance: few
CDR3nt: TGTGCCAGCTGCTCTCAGGGGGGCAATCAGCCCCAGCATTTT
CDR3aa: CASCSQGGNQPQHF

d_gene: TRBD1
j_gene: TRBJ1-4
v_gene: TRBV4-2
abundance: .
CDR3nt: TGTGCCAGCAGCCCTCCCAGGGGGACTAATGAAAAACTGTTTTTT
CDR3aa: CASSPPRGTNEKLFF

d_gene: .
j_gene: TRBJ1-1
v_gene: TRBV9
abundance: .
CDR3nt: TGTGCCAGCAGCCCCTATGACAGGAACACTGAAGCTTTCTTT
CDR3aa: CASSPYDRNTEAFF

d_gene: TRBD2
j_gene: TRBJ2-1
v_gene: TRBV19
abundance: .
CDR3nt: TGTGCCAGTACCCCACAACTAGCGGGAGTAGCAAATGAGCAGTTCTTC
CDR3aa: CASTPQLAGVANEQFF

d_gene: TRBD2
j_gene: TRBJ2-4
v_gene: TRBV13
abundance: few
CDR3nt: TGTGCCAGCAGCCCCGGAGCGGGGGGAATTCAGTACTTC
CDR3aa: CASSPGAGGIQYF

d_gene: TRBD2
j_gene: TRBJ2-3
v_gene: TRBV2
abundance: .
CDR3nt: TGTGCCAGCAGCGATACTAGCGGGGGTTTCCGGAGCACAGATACGCAGTATTTT
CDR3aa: CASSDTSGGFRSTDTQYF

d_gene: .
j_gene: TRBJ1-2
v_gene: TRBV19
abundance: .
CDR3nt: TGTGCCAGTAGCTCAAATGACAGAAACTATGGCTACACCTTC
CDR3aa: CASSSNDRNYGYTF

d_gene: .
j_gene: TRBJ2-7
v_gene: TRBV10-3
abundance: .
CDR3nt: TGTGCCATCAGTGACCCGGGGAAGGGCAGTACCTACGAGCAGTACTTC
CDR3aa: CAISDPGKGSTYEQYF

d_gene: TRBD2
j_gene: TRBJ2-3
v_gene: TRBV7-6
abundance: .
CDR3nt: TGTGCCAGCAGCTCCCATAGCGGGCCGGAGCAGTATTTT
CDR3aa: CASSSHSGPEQYF

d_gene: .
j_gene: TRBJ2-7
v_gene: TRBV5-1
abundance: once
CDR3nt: TGCGCCAGCAGCTTCGGGACTTTCTACGAGCAGTACTTC
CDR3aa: CASSFGTFYEQYF

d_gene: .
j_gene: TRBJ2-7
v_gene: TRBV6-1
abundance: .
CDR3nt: TGTGCCAGCAGTGAAGCTCAGGGGAAATCCTACGAGCAGTACTTC
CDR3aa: CASSEAQGKSYEQYF

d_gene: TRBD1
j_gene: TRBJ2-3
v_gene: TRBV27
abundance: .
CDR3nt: TGTGCCAGCAGTATAAGACAGGGGTGGGCAGATACGCAGTATTTT
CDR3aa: CASSIRQGWADTQYF

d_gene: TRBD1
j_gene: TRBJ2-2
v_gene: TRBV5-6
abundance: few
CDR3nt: TGTGCCAGCAAGATGGGACAGGACCTCCGGGACGGGGAGCTGTTTTTT
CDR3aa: CASKMGQDLRDGELFF

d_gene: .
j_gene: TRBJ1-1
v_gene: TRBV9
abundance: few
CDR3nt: TGTGCCAGCAGCGTAGGCACTGCTGGTGTGGCTTTCTTT
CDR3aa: CASSVGTAGVAFF

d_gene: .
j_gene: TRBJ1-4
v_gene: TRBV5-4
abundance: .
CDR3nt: TGTGCCAGCAGCCCCGACAACCTTGAAAACCTGTTTTTT
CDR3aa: CASSPDNLENLFF

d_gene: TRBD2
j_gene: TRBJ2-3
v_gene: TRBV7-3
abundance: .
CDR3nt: TGTGCCAGCAGCTTAAATTCGGGAGGAGATACGCAGTATTTT
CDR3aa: CASSLNSGGDTQYF

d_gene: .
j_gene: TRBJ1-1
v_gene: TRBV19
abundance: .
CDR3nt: TGTGCCAGTAAAACAGGGCGTCTCAACACTGAAGCTTTCTTT
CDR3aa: CASKTGRLNTEAFF

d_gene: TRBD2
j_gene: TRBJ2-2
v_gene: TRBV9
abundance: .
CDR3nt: TGTGCCAGCAGCGTAGGCGGGAGGAACGGGGAGCTGTTTTTT
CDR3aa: CASSVGGRNGELFF

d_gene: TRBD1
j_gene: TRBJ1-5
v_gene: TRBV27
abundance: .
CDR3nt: TGTGCCAGCAGTCCGTTCAGGGGGCCGGTTCTCAATCAGCCCCAGCATTTT
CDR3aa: CASSPFRGPVLNQPQHF

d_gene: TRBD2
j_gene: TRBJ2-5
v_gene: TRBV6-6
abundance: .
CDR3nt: TGTGCCAGCAGTCCCTCTAGCGGGGGGTTCCAAGAGACCCAGTACTTC
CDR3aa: CASSPSSGGFQETQYF

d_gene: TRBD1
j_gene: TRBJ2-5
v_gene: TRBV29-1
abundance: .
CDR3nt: TGCAGCGTTGGGGATTCCCCCACAGGGGAGCAGTACTTC
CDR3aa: CSVGDSPTGEQYF

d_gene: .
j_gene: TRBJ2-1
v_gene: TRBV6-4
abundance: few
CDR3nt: TGTGCCAGCGGAGAGGTCGGGGGAAACAATGAGCAGTTCTTC
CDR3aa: CASGEVGGNNEQFF

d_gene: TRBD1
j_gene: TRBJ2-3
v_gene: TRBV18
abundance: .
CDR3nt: TGTGCCAGCTCACCTCCGACAGGGGGCTTAACAGATACGCAGTATTTT
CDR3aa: CASSPPTGGLTDTQYF

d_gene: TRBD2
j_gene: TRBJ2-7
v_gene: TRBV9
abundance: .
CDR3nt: TGTGCCAGCAACCGCGGGGGGGATTCGTTCGAGCAGTACTTC
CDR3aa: CASNRGGDSFEQYF

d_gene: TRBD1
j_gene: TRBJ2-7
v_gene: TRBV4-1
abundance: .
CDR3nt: TGCGCCAGCAGCCAAGGTTTTGGGACAGGATACGAGCAGTACTTC
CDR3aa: CASSQGFGTGYEQYF

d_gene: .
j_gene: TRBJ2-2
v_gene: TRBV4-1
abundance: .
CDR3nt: TGCGCCAGCAGCCAAGAGGGACGGGGGGCATGGGAGCTGTTTTTT
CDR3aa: CASSQEGRGAWELFF

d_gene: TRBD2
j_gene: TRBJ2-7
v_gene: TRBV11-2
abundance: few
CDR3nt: TGTGCCAGCACCACCGGGGGAGGGCGGAACGAGCAGTACTTC
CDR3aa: CASTTGGGRNEQYF

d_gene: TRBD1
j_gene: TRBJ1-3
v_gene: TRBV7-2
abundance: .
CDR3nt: TGTGCCAGCAGCTGGTTGGGCCCGTACTCGACAGGGGCTGGAAACACCATATATTTT
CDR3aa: CASSWLGPYSTGAGNTIYF

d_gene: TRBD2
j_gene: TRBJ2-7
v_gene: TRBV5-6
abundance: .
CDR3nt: TGTGCCAGCAGCTTCGGGACTAGCCCCTACGAGCAGTACTTC
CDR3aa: CASSFGTSPYEQYF

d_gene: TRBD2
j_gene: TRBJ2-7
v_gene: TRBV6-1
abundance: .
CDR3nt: TGTGCCAGCAGACCCATGGTCGGGGGGTTCCACGAGCAGTACTTC
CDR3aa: CASRPMVGGFHEQYF

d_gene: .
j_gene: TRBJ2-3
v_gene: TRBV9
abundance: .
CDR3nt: TGTGCCAGCAGCGGACAGGTGAAAGATACGCAGTATTTT
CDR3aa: CASSGQVKDTQYF

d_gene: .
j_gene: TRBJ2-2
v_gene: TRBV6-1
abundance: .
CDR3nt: TGTGCCAGCGGGTCGACAGGCGAGGGCGGGGAGCTGTTTTTT
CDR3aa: CASGSTGEGGELFF

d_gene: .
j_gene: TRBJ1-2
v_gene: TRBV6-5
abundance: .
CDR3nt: TGTGCCAGCAGTCCGACAGCTAACTATGGCTACACCTTC
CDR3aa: CASSPTANYGYTF

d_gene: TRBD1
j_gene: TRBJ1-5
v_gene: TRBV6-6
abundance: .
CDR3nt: TGTGCCAGCAGTAACGGACAGGGGGCGTTTCAGCCCCAGCATTTT
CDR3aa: CASSNGQGAFQPQHF

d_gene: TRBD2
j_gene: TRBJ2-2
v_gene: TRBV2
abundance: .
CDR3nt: TGTGCCAGCAGTAGGGCGGGGGGGCCTAGCACCGGGGAGCTGTTTTTT
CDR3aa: CASSRAGGPSTGELFF

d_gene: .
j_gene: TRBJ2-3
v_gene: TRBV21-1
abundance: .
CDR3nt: TGTGCCAGCAGCACGCGACAGGTTATAGGAATCGTAGATACGCAGTATTTT
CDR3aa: CASSTRQVIGIVDTQYF

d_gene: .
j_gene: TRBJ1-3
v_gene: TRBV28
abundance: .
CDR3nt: TGTGCCAGCAGTTCCAAGTGGAATTTGAGGAACACCATATATTTT
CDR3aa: CASSSKWNLRNTIYF

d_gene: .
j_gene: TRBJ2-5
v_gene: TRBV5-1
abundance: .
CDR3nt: TGCGCCAGCAGGGACAGCCAAGAGACCCAGTACTTC
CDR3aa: CASRDSQETQYF

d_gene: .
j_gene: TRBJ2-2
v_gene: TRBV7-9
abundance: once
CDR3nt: TGTGCCAGCAGCCCCCGGACTCTGACCGGGGAGCTGTTTTTT
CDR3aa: CASSPRTLTGELFF

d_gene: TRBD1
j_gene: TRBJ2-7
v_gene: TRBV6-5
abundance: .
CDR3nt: TGTGCCAGCAGTTACTCAGCAGGGGGATCCTACGAGCAGTACTTC
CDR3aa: CASSYSAGGSYEQYF

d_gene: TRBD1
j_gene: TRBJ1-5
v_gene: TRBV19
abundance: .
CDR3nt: TGTGCCAGCAAGCCCGACAGGGCATGGGGCAATCAGCCCCAGCATTTT
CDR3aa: CASKPDRAWGNQPQHF

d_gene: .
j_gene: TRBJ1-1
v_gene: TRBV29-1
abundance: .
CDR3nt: TGCAGCGCCCGTTGGCTGATGAACACTGAAGCTTTCTTT
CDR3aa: CSARWLMNTEAFF

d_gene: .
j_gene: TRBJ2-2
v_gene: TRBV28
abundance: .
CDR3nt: TGTGCCAGTTTCAAATACACCGGGGAGCTGTTTTTT
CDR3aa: CASFKYTGELFF

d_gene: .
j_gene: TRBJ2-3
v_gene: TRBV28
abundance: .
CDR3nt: TGTGCCACCATCAGGGGAAGGACAGATACGCAGTATTTT
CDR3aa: CATIRGRTDTQYF

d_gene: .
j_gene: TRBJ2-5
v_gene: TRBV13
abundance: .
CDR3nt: TGTGCCAGCAGCGCCCGGACAGAGTACCAAGAGACCCAGTACTTC
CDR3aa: CASSARTEYQETQYF